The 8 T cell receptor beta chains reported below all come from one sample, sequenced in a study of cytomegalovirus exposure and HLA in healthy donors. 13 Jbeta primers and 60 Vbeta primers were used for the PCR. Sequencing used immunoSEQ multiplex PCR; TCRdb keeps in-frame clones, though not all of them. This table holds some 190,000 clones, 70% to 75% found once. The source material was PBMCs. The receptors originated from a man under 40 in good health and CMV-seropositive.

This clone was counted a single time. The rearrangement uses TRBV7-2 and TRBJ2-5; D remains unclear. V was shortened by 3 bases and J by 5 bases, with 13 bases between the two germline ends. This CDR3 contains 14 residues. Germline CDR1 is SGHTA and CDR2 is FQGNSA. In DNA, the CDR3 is TGTGCCAGCAGCTTCCAAGTGGGCTCGGAGACCCAGTACTTC. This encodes CASSFQVGSETQYF.

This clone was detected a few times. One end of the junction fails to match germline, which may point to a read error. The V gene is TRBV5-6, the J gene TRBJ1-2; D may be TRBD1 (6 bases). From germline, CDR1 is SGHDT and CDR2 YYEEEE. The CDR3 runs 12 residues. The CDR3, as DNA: TGCGCCAGCAGCGAGGGGGGGCGAGGCTACACCTTC. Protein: CASSEGGRGYTF.

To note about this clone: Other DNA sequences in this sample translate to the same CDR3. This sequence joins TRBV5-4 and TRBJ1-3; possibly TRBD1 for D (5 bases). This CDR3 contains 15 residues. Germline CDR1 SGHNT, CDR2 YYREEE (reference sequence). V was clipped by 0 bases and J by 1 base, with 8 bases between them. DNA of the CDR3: TGTGCCAGCAGCTTGGGGGGCGCGTCTGGAAACACCATATATTTT. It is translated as CASSLGGASGNTIYF.

The CDR3 sequence: CAISESQRGAYEQYF. CDR3 bases: TGTGCCATCAGTGAGTCCCAACGGGGGGCCTACGAGCAGTACTTC. The chain has TRBV10-3 and TRBJ2-7; 7 bases line up with TRBD2. The CDR3 has 15 amino acids. CDR1 and CDR2 (germline): ENHRY, SYGVKD. V dropped 0 bases and J dropped 2; count of bases not matched to a gene: 4.

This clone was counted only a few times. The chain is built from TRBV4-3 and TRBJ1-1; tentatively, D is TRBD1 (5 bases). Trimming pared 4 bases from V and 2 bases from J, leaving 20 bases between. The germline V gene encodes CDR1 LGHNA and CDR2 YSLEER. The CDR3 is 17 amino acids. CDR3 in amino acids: CASSLSGPGDYNTEAFF. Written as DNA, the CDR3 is TGCGCCAGCAGCCTATCGGGACCGGGAGACTATAACACTGAAGCTTTCTTT.

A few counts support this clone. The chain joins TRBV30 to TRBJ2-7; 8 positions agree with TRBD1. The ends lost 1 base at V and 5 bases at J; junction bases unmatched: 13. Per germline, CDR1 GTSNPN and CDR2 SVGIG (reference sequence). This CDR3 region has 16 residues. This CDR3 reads CAWSASPPDRGDEQYF. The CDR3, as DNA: TGTGCCTGGAGTGCAAGCCCCCCCGACAGGGGAGACGAGCAGTACTTC.

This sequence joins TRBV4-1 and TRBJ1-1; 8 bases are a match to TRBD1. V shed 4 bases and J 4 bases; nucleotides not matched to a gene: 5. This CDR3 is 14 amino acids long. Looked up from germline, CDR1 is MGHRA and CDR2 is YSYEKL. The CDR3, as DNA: TGCGCCAGCAGCCCCCAGGGGGCAGGCACTGAAGCTTTCTTT. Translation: CASSPQGAGTEAFF.

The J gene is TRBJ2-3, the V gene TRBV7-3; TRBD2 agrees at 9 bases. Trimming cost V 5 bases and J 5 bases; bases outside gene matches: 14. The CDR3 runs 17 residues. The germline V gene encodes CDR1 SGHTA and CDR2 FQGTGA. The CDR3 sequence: CASSPIAGEDGRDTQYF. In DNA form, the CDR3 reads TGTGCCAGCAGCCCCATAGCGGGAGAGGACGGGAGAGATACGCAGTATTTT.